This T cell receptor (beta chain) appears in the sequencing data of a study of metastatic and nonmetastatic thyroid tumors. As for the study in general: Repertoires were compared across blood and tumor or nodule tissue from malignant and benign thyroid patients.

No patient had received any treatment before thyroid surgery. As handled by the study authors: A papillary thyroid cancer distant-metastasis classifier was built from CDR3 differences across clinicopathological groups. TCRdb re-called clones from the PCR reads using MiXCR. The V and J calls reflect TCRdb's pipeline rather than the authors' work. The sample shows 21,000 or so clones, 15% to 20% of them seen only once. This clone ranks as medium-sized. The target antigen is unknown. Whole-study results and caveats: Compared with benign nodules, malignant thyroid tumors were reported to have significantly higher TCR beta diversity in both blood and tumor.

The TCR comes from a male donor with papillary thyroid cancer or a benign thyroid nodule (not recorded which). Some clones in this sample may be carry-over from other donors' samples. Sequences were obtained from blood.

The CDR3 DNA reads TGTGCCAGCAGTCCAGATGTAGGGCCCGAGCAGTACTTC. It yields the protein CASSPDVGPEQYF. The rearrangement joins TRBV28 to TRBJ2-7; D unresolved. The CDR3 is made up of 13 amino acids. Per the germline V gene, CDR1 is MDHEN and CDR2 is SYDVKM. Trimming pared 5 bases from V and 6 bases from J, leaving 14 bases between. Complete variable domain (other parts from reference TRBV28 and TRBJ2-7): DVKVTQSSRYLVKRTGEKVFLECVQDMDHENMFWYRQDPGLGLRLIYFSYDVKMKEKGDIPEGYSVSREKKERFSLILESASTNQTSMYLCASSPDVGPEQYFGPGTRLTVT.